This T cell receptor beta chain was identified in a study of shared clonotypes between healthy human individuals (TCRdb year 2020). Study-level background: The cohort included three men and two women between 18 and 49 years of age. Blood TCR repertoires of about 5 healthy adults were deeply sequenced to estimate repertoire size and the extent of clonotype sharing between individuals. Leukapheresis yielded between about 0.94 and 8.9 billion PBMCs per donor. To increase sequencing depth and limit assay-specific biases, TCR repertoire library preparation and sequencing were carried out by different laboratories using diverse techniques. For each donor, three plates each were used for CD4 naive and CD4 memory, two plates were used for CD8 naive, and one plate was used for CD8 memory.

Remarks on this clone: Its binding antigen is unknown. It has no much larger one-base neighbor in the sample; base qualities were not kept.

TCR CDR3 regions were amplified from genomic DNA by multiplex PCR using the deep immunoSEQ assay. Genomic DNA extracted from each cell subset was distributed evenly over all wells of several immunoSEQ 96-well plates, and each plate served as one replicate. For sorted subsets, each replicate PCR was loaded with 200 ng genomic DNA, equivalent to 30,000 or so T cell genomes. The purified libraries were quantified using a Qubit 3.0 fluorometer, sized with a Bioanalyzer 2100, and then quantified again using the KAPA Library Quantification kit. A separate single-read 150-cycle Illumina NextSeq 550 flow cell was used to sequence each immunoSEQ 96-well plate. The authors processed their data as follows. The immunoSEQ output contained only junctional sequences without quality scores, so filtering could not match that applied to full-length reads. To assign V/J genes and CDR3, sequences were annotated against IMGT germline references using PyIR, a Python wrapper for IgBLAST v1.9. Reads with weak V/J assignments (E-value above 1e-6), missing CDR3, stop codons, out-of-frame junctions, or ambiguous translated residues were removed. A V3J clonotype was defined by an identical inferred V gene, J gene, and CDR3 amino acid sequence. Percentage overlap between repertoires was calculated by dividing the number of shared unique clonotypes by the size of the smaller repertoire. RTK rarefaction, the Chao1 estimator, and Recon v2.1 estimates of unobserved clonotypes were used to assess repertoire richness. Generation probabilities were computed with OLGA for all TCRbeta clonotypes obtained by the gDNA method from a few donors. The immuneACCESS repertoire file appears here via TCRdb, limited to in-frame rearrangements. These files lack a portion of the clones; in checked studies, under half of the deficit traces to unresolved V genes, and the cause of the others is not known. Clone size and the V and J calls come from that table; the DNA yielded D and trimming. In all, the sample holds hundreds of thousands of clones, and approximately 95% of those were seen once. 0.05% to 0.07% of the sample belongs to the ten largest clones.

General conclusions and limits of the study: Estimated clonotype richness was generally larger for naive than for memory subsets. The small number of donors limited the genetic and exposure-history diversity represented. Based on pairwise subsampling, the degree of clonotype sharing among donors was expected to be affected by sequencing depth. Only blood was sampled, and tissue TCR repertoires likely differ from those in blood. Rarefaction of sorted-subset datasets indicated incomplete sequencing despite the large sequencing depth. Approximately 5% of naive CD4, around 4% of naive CD8, 2.3% of memory CD4, and about 0.4% of memory CD8 clonotypes were shared across several donors. Clonotypes shared by all four sorted-subset donors showed higher generation probabilities than non-shared clonotypes.

V is pared back by 2 bases and J by 3 bases, with 14 bases lying between the germline termini. In the germline V gene, CDR1 corresponds to MNHEY and CDR2 to SVGAGI. Reading from cysteine to phenylalanine, the CDR3 counts 16 amino acids. Just CDR3 DNA is preserved here, 48 bases in frame from base 1. The donors were healthy, HIV-negative adults who had no recently reported acute infections or vaccinations. Only Caucasian adults living in Nashville, Tennessee, USA were represented among the donors. CD4+ T cells were enriched by magnetic negative selection; naive cells were then positively selected on CD45RA, and the negative fraction formed the memory subset. Blood was collected by leukapheresis, and PBMCs were isolated by Ficoll-Histopaque density gradient centrifugation and then cryopreserved in liquid nitrogen vapor phase. Analytical flow cytometry was used to check the purity and quantity of every magnetically sorted T cell population. Genomic DNA was isolated from each sorted fraction and quantified by UV absorbance on a Nanodrop 2000c.

The chain uses TRBV6-5 and TRBJ2-1; tentative D gene TRBD2, with 5 bases matching. The origin of this receptor is a woman between 25 and 40 years old in good health. Sequencing used naive CD4+ T cells sorted from blood. In light of the paper, this sample's cell subset or site label describes: CD45RA+ positively selected. The sequenced DNA is TGTGCCAGCAGTTACGGGAGAGGGTTAAACTACAATGAGCAGTTCTTC. Its protein product is CASSYGRGLNYNEQFF.